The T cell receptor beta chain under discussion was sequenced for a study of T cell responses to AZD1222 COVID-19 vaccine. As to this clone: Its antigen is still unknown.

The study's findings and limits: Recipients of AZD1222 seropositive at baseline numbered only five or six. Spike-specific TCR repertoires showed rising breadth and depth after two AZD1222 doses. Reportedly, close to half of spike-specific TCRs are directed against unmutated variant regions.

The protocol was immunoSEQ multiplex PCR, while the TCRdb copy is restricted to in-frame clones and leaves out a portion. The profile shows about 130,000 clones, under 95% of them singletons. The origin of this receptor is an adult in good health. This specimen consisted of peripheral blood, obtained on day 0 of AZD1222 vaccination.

This CDR3 is CASSLEGGGYGYTF. CDR3 nucleotide sequence: TGTGCCAGCAGCTTAGAAGGGGGCGGCTATGGCTACACCTTC. The chain combines TRBV11-1 with TRBJ1-2, with 7 positions matching TRBD1. The CDR3 runs 14 residues. With 1 base clipped from V and 4 bases from J, the junction kept 3 bases outside the gene matches. Germline V gene data show CDR1 as SGHAT and CDR2 as FQDESV (reference sequence).